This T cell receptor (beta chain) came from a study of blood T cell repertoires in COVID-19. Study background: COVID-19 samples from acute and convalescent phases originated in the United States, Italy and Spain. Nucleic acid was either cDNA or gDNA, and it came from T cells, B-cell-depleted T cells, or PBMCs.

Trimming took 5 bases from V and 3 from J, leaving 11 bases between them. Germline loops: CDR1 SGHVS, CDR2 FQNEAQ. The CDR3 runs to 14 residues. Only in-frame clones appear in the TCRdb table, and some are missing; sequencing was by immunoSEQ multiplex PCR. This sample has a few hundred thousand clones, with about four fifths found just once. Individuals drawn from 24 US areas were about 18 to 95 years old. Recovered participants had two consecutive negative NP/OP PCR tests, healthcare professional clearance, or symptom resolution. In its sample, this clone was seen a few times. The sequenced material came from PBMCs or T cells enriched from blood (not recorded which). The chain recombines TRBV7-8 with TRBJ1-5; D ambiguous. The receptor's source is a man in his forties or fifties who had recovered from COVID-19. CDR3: CASSQGRVNQPQHF. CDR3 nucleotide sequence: TGTGCCAGCAGCCAAGGGAGGGTCAATCAGCCCCAGCATTTT. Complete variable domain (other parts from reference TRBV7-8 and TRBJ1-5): GAGVSQSPRYKVAKRGQDVALRCDPISGHVSLFWYQQALGQGPEFLTYFQNEAQLDKSGLPSDRFFAERPEGSVSTLKIQRTQQEDSAVYLCASSQGRVNQPQHFGDGTRLSIL.